The next 14 T cell receptor beta chains were all read from a single sample in a study of glioma-infiltrating T cells. TCR alpha and beta CDR3 regions were amplified from RNA using iRepertoire nested multiplex PCR. One entry per CDR3 protein, called by TCRdb with MiXCR from the multiplex PCR reads. The table records approximately 140,000 distinct CDR3 sequences, 24% of them present only once. The source material was glioma tissue, nonneoplastic brain tissue, or PBMCs (not recorded which). Receptors were obtained from a human donor with low-grade glioma or glioblastoma, undergoing nonglioma brain surgery, or in good health (not recorded which).

The count of this clonotype is one. The rearrangement joins TRBV11-2 to TRBJ2-7, with D possibly matching TRBD2 (5 bases). V lost 6 bases to trimming and J lost 1 base, with 13 bases between them. The CDR3 loop spans 14 amino acids. Germline V gives CDR1 SGHAT, CDR2 FQNNGV. CDR3 residues: CASSSGSSSYEQYV. CDR3 DNA: TGTGCCAGCAGTTCTGGGAGCAGTTCCTACGAGCAGTACGTC.

Many counts were recorded for this clonotype. The V gene is TRBV6-6, the J gene TRBJ1-3; D not certain. Germline lookup yields CDR1 MNHNY and CDR2 SVGAGI (reference sequence). This CDR3 contains 15 residues. V was trimmed by 0 bases and J by 7 bases, leaving 13 bases between them. For the CDR3, the DNA is TGTGCCAGCAGTTACTCGGATACCCAGTCGAACACCATATATTTT. It is translated as CASSYSDTQSNTIYF.

The V and J genes are TRBV27 and TRBJ2-1; possibly TRBD1 or TRBD2 for D (5 bases each). V was pared by 6 bases and J by 11 bases, with 23 bases between. This CDR3 spans 15 amino acids. From germline, CDR1 is MNHEY and CDR2 SMNVEV (reference sequence). The CDR3 DNA follows: TGTGCCAGCAGCTGGGGGACGGTTCGGGATAATAAGCAGTTCTTC. It translates to CASSWGTVRDNKQFF.

This clonotype was observed at least ten times. The chain uses TRBV27 and TRBJ2-7; 7 bases line up with TRBD1. CDR1 MNHEY and CDR2 SMNVEV come from the germline V gene (reference sequence). CDR3 length equals 15 residues. The V gene end was trimmed by 10 bases and the J gene end by 3 bases; junction bases not matched to a gene: 15. The CDR3 region has the DNA TGTGCCATCAAATGGACCCGGCAGGGGGACTACGAGCAGTACGTC. This encodes CAIKWTRQGDYEQYV.

This clonotype has a handful of counts. This sequence joins TRBV20-1 and TRBJ2-7; D is ambiguous. CDR1 is DFQATT, CDR2 SNEGSKA, per germline (reference sequence). The CDR3 is 12 amino acids. The CDR3 protein is CSARMGLYEQYV. The DNA of the CDR3 is TGCAGTGCTAGAATGGGCCTATACGAGCAGTATGTC.

The V and J genes are TRBV4-1 and TRBJ1-1; D might be TRBD1 (5 bases). Germline V gene data show CDR1 as MGHRA and CDR2 as YSYEKL. Trimming took off 0 bases at V and 7 bases at J, with 15 bases between the two ends. CDR3 length: 15 residues. CDR3 residues: CASSQDGAGRLEAFF. The CDR3 nucleotides are TGCGCCAGCAGCCAAGATGGAGCAGGGCGGCTTGAAGCTTTCTTT.

This clonotype was detected a few times. The chain links TRBV24-1 to TRBJ2-1; maybe TRBD2 (5 bases). V was shortened by 1 base and J by 5 bases, with 11 bases between the two germline ends. Germline-derived CDR1 and CDR2 are KGHDR and SFDVKD. The CDR3 is 15 amino acids. This chain's CDR3 is CATSDLSGEHNEQFF. In nucleotides, the CDR3 is TGTGCCACCAGTGATTTAAGCGGAGAACACAATGAGCAGTTCTTC.

The V gene is TRBV5-1, the J gene TRBJ2-3, with 8 bases aligning to TRBD2. The CDR3 has 14 amino acids. J lost 5 bases, V lost 7 bases, and 9 bases had no gene match. In germline, CDR1 is SGHRS, CDR2 YFSETQ. The CDR3: CASWRGAGGDTQYF. CDR3 DNA sequence: TGCGCCAGCTGGCGGGGGGCCGGGGGAGATACGCAGTATTTT. The full variable domain, with the rest looked up from reference TRBV5-1 and TRBJ2-3, is KAGVTQTPRYLIKTRGQQVTLSCSPISGHRSVSWYQQTPGQGLQFLFEYFSETQRNKGNFPGRFSGRQFSNSRSEMNVSTLELGDSALYLCASWRGAGGDTQYFGPGTRLTVL.

This clonotype showed up just a few times. The V gene is TRBV6-1, the J gene TRBJ1-2; weak D call: TRBD1 (6 bases). V lost 6 bases, J lost 7 bases, and 18 bases lay in between. The CDR3 is 14 amino acids. Germline CDR1 MNHNS, CDR2 SASEGT. The CDR3 DNA sequence: TGTGCCAGCAGGCCAGGACAGACAGACCGTGGCTACACCTTC. It translates to CASRPGQTDRGYTF.

This clonotype was picked up many times. V usage is TRBV7-9 and J usage is TRBJ2-3, with D uncertain. The CDR3 is 17 amino acids. V was shortened by 3 bases and J by 5 bases, with 21 bases between the two germline ends. Looked up from germline, CDR1 is SEHNR and CDR2 is FQNEAQ (reference sequence). Written as DNA, the CDR3 is TGTGCCAGCAGCTTGTCTCAGGCCTCCCCGGTACGAGATACGCAGTATTTT. It codes for CASSLSQASPVRDTQYF.

This clonotype was counted a few times. This chain connects TRBV4-1 to TRBJ1-3; 7 positions match TRBD1. Trimming removed 1 base from V and 0 bases from J; junction bases left unmatched: 0. The CDR3 consists of 15 residues. Per the germline V gene, CDR1 is MGHRA and CDR2 is YSYEKL. This CDR3 reads CASSQGDSSGNTIYF. The DNA for the CDR3 is TGCGCCAGCAGCCAAGGGGACAGCTCTGGAAACACCATATATTTT.

This clonotype was observed many times. The chain carries TRBV20-1 and TRBJ1-2; 8 bases agree with TRBD1. The CDR3 runs 14 residues. CDR1 is DFQATT, CDR2 SNEGSKA, per germline (reference sequence). The V and J ends lost 8 bases and 0 bases, in that order; junction bases with no gene match: 8. The CDR3 spells CSPDRVISNYGYTF. The CDR3 bases are TGCAGTCCGGACAGGGTAATCTCTAACTATGGCTACACCTTC.

This clonotype was found many times. The chain couples TRBV27 to TRBJ1-6; D is perhaps TRBD1 (5 bases). Germline V gene sequence: CDR1 MNHEY, CDR2 SMNVEV (reference sequence). V was trimmed by 4 bases and J by 14 bases, leaving 9 bases between them. The CDR3 has 11 amino acids. CDR3 residues: CASSSQDALHF. The CDR3 region has the DNA TGTGCCAGCAGTTCACAGGATGCCCTCCACTTT.

This clonotype was found many times. CDR3 nucleotides: TGCAGTGCCAGATGGCAGGGGGCAAGTGGAAACACCATATATTTT. It translates to CSARWQGASGNTIYF. This chain links TRBV20-1 with TRBJ1-3; 8 bases line up with TRBD1. The ends lost 6 bases at V and 3 bases at J; junction bases unmatched: 10. This CDR3 region has 15 residues. Germline CDR1 and CDR2: DFQATT and SNEGSKA (reference sequence).